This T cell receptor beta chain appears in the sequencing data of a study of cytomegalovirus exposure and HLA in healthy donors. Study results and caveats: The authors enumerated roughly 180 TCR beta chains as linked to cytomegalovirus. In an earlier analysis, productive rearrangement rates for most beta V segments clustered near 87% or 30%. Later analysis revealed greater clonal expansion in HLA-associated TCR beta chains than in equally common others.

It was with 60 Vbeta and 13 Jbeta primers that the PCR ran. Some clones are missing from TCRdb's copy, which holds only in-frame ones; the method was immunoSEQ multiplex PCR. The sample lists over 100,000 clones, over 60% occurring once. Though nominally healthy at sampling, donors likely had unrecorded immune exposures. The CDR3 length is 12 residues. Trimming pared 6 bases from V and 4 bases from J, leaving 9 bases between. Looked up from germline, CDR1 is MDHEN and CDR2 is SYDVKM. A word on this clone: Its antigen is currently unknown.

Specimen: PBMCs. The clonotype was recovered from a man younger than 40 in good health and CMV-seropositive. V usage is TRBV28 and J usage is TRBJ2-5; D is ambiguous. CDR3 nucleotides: TGTGCCAGCAGCGGTCCAGGAGAGACCCAGTACTTC. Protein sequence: CASSGPGETQYF.